A single sample gave rise to the 13 T cell receptor beta chains below, sequenced in a study of blood T cell repertoires in COVID-19. Sequencing was performed with immunoSEQ multiplex PCR; in TCRdb, only in-frame clones are kept and a portion is missing. The sample records 110,000 or so clones, about 85% being singletons. Sequenced input: peripheral blood. The origin of the receptors is a human donor in a cohort sampled during active COVID-19.

Here the CDR3 reads CASSAAGGVDTQYF. The CDR3 region has the DNA TGTGCCAGCAGTGCAGCGGGGGGTGTAGATACGCAGTATTTT. The chain links TRBV28 to TRBJ2-3, with 9 bases matching TRBD2. CDR1 MDHEN and CDR2 SYDVKM come from the germline V gene. The V segment lost 5 bases and the J segment 5 bases; nucleotides outside the gene matches: 5. The CDR3 has 14 amino acids.

This clone was picked up a small number of times. The rearrangement uses TRBV10-3 and TRBJ2-1, with TRBD2 as a possible D gene (5 bases). The germline V gene has CDR1 ENHRY and CDR2 SYGVKD. The CDR3 runs 14 residues. Trimming left V 8 bases short and J 3 bases short, with 14 bases between. Here the CDR3 DNA reads TGTGCCATCGCCATTGCCGGGGTCTACAATGAGCAGTTCTTC. Translation: CAIAIAGVYNEQFF.

The chain combines TRBV20-1 with TRBJ1-1; D is perhaps TRBD1 (5 bases). The CDR3 covers 11 residues. Per the germline V gene, CDR1 is DFQATT and CDR2 is SNEGSKA (reference sequence). The V end lost 5 bases, the J end lost 13 bases, and 17 bases lay between the germline ends. The DNA of the CDR3 is TGCAGTGCTCGAGGGGCCACCCGGGATTTCTTT. This encodes CSARGATRDFF.

The chain links TRBV3-1 (or the pseudogene TRBV3-2) to TRBJ2-1, with D tentatively TRBD1 (5 bases). V gave up 4 bases and J gave up 0 bases, with 10 bases separating them. Germline V CDR1 and CDR2: LGHDT, YNNKEL (reference sequence). The CDR3 is made up of 15 amino acids. The CDR3, as DNA: TGTGCCAGCAGCCTCCAGGGCACCTCCTACAATGAGCAGTTCTTC. Residues: CASSLQGTSYNEQFF.

The rearrangement links TRBV7-2 to TRBJ1-4; a weak D match, TRBD1 (5 bases). V gave up 0 bases and J gave up 8 bases, with 16 bases separating them. The CDR3 length is 16 residues. CDR1 and CDR2 from the germline V gene are SGHTA and FQGNSA. The CDR3: CASSLAPPGGREKLFF. The CDR3 region has the DNA TGTGCCAGCAGCTTAGCCCCCCCGGGGGGAAGGGAAAAACTGTTTTTT.

Only one count was recorded for this clone. V and J are TRBV7-6 and TRBJ2-2, with a possible D match to TRBD1 (6 bases). CDR1 is SGHVS, CDR2 FNYEAQ, per germline. CDR3 length: 16 residues. The V and J ends lost 1 base and 3 bases respectively, with 12 bases between them. CDR3 residues: CASSLEQGSDTGELFF. The DNA of the CDR3 is TGTGCCAGCAGCTTAGAACAGGGTAGTGACACCGGGGAGCTGTTTTTT. Variable domain in full (rest from reference TRBV7-6 and TRBJ2-2): GAGVSQSPRYKVTKRGQDVALRCDPISGHVSLYWYRQALGQGPEFLTYFNYEAQQDKSGLPNDRFSAERPEGSISTLTIQRTEQRDSAMYRCASSLEQGSDTGELFFGEGSRLTVL.

The chain uses TRBV12-5 and TRBJ2-1; 10 nucleotides align to TRBD1. CDR3 length equals 15 residues. Germline assignment: CDR1 LGHNT and CDR2 FRNRAP. The V gene end was trimmed by 7 bases and the J gene end by 8 bases; junction bases not matched to a gene: 11. In nucleotides, the CDR3 is TGTGCTAGTGATCTAGGACAGGGGGAGTTGTATGAGCAGTTCTTC. Its translation: CASDLGQGELYEQFF.

The chain couples TRBV7-6 to TRBJ1-4; the D is unclear. The CDR3 sequence is 13 residues long. Germline assignment: CDR1 SGHVS and CDR2 FNYEAQ. V was pared by 2 bases and J by 5 bases, with 6 bases between. Here the CDR3 reads CASSLLENEKLFF. For the CDR3, the DNA is TGTGCCAGCAGCTTATTAGAGAATGAAAAACTGTTTTTT.

The chain uses TRBV14 and TRBJ1-1, with TRBD1 matching 7 bases. The germline gives CDR1 SGHDN, CDR2 FVKESK. The CDR3 runs to 14 residues. Trimming cost V 4 bases and J 4 bases; bases outside gene matches: 6. The CDR3 region has the DNA TGTGCCAGCAGCCCATACAGGGGCGGCACTGAAGCTTTCTTT. It encodes CASSPYRGGTEAFF.

The rearrangement joins TRBV6-4 to TRBJ1-2; a weak D match, TRBD1 (6 bases). V was shortened by 7 bases and J by 4 bases, with 19 bases between the two germline ends. This CDR3 has 15 residues. The germline CDR1 and CDR2 sequences are MRHNA and SNTAGT. The CDR3 bases are TGTGCCAGCACCGCGGAGGGGGGGGGCCTCTATGGCTACACCTTC. Translation gives CASTAEGGGLYGYTF.

The sample holds one count of this clone. The chain carries TRBV11-1 and TRBJ1-1, with D unclear. Per germline, CDR1 SGHAT and CDR2 FQDESV (reference sequence). The V end lost 1 base, the J end lost 7 bases, and 7 bases lay between the germline ends. The CDR3 is made up of 12 amino acids. The chain's CDR3 is CASSLGSGEAFF. CDR3 DNA sequence: TGTGCCAGCAGCTTAGGGTCGGGTGAAGCTTTCTTT. Using reference TRBV11-1 and TRBJ1-1 for the parts outside the CDR3, the full variable domain is EAEVAQSPRYKITEKSQAVAFWCDPISGHATLYWYRQILGQGPELLVQFQDESVVDDSQLPKDRFSAERLKGVDSTLKIQPAELGDSAMYLCASSLGSGEAFFGQGTRLTVV.

The rearrangement joins TRBV27 to TRBJ1-1; possibly TRBD1 for D (6 bases). The CDR3 has 13 amino acids. V lost 6 bases, J lost 5 bases, and 13 bases lay in between. Germline CDR1 reads MNHEY; CDR2 reads SMNVEV (reference sequence). CDR3 sequence reads: CASRQGKGTEAFF. CDR3 nucleotide sequence: TGTGCCAGCAGACAGGGAAAGGGGACTGAAGCTTTCTTT.

This clone ranks as medium-sized (0.01 to 0.1%). The J gene is TRBJ2-2, the V gene TRBV21-1; the tabulated D call, TRBD2, remains unverified against the DNA. TRBV21-1 is assigned pseudogene status. The CDR3 is 16 amino acids. CDR3 coding DNA: TGTGCCAGCAGTGGGGGGGAGACAAAGGACACCGGGGAGCTGTTTTTT. It translates to CASSGGETKDTGELFF.